Listed below are T cell receptor beta chains from one sample, sequenced in a study of T-cell memory formation after mild COVID-19. TCRdb processed the 5' RACE reads anew with MiXCR; each CDR3 protein has one entry. The data hold 310,000 or so distinct CDR3 sequences, with about a sixth observed a single time. Source material: PBMCs or a T cell subset sorted from them (not recorded which). The receptors were sampled from a man between 18 and 29 years old who had mild COVID-19 (a few samples of this study predate the infection). Cell type and time point are not known. CDR3s leave out the opening cysteine and the closing phenylalanine or tryptophan.

j_gene | v_gene | CDR3aa
TRBJ2-7 | TRBV7-2 | ASSLALSGGYEQY
TRBJ2-7 | TRBV24-1 | ATGTGGYEQY
TRBJ2-3 | TRBV7-9 | ASSGGTSGIDTQY
TRBJ2-1 | TRBV7-2 | ASSSGLAGGLAF
TRBJ2-1 | TRBV19 | ASGDRASSYNEQF
TRBJ1-4 | TRBV5-5 | ASSPRALNEKLF
TRBJ1-4 | TRBV4-2 | ASSQDKRDREKLF
TRBJ2-7 | TRBV4-1 | ASSQEGPKIYEQY
TRBJ2-5 | TRBV7-9 | ASSPGDTYQETQY
TRBJ1-1 | TRBV11-2 | ASSPRTGTNTEAF
TRBJ1-6 | TRBV5-4 | ASRRERDSPLH
TRBJ2-2 | TRBV12-3/TRBV12-4 | ASLGTANTGELF
TRBJ2-5 | TRBV20-1 | SASWAGVVAEETQY
TRBJ2-5 | TRBV24-1 | ATSVDSYQETQY
TRBJ2-4 | TRBV6-5 | ASSSDPLAKNIQY
TRBJ2-5 | TRBV5-4 | ASSLQQRGQETQY
TRBJ1-6 | TRBV7-8 | ASSLYRGRDNNSPLH
TRBJ2-5 | TRBV7-2 | ASSFNRGRQETQY
TRBJ2-5 | TRBV12-5 | ASGLGDSTQETQY
TRBJ2-2 | TRBV11-2 | ASSLFSPGELF
TRBJ1-1 | TRBV4-2 | ASSQMSTEAF
TRBJ2-3 | TRBV3-1 | ASSQWTSGGTDTQY
TRBJ1-1 | TRBV7-2 | ASSPRPGTEAF
TRBJ2-1 | TRBV18 | ASSPPGAYNEQF
TRBJ2-7 | TRBV7-8 | ASSPYRGLTYEQY
TRBJ1-1 | TRBV7-2 | ASSSSGTGGNPLYTEAF
TRBJ1-2 | TRBV5-1 | ASSPEDPADGYT
TRBJ2-1 | TRBV5-1 | ASSPSSGVYNEQF
TRBJ2-7 | TRBV5-6 | ASSPGQGDEQY
TRBJ2-5 | TRBV5-1 | ASSLVAGGSTETQY
TRBJ1-5 | TRBV15 | ATSRDWRQPQH
TRBJ1-5 | TRBV20-1 | SARTGNQPQH
TRBJ2-7 | TRBV5-1 | ASSYPGTGYEQY
TRBJ2-7 | TRBV11-1 | ASSALDGTESPTYEQY
TRBJ2-3 | TRBV12-3/TRBV12-4 | ASILGGSTDTQY
TRBJ1-2 | TRBV5-1 | ASGSGQVNYGYT
TRBJ2-3 | TRBV10-3 | AISETRTSGNTDTQY
TRBJ2-3 | TRBV27 | ASSSPPGGTDTQY
TRBJ1-1 | TRBV2 | ASTMVLNTEAF
TRBJ1-2 | TRBV7-9 | ASSLAAAGEGYT
TRBJ1-1 | TRBV20-1 | SARNTGVRVAF
TRBJ2-3 | TRBV24-1 | ATSDSAGTQY
TRBJ1-5 | TRBV7-2 | ASSQQGSGQPQH
TRBJ2-2 | TRBV4-1 | ASSHRMAGGQSGELF
TRBJ2-2 | TRBV24-1 | ATSDLRAENTGELF
TRBJ2-5 | TRBV4-1 | ASSPSSLAGGQTQY
TRBJ1-6 | TRBV15 | ATSRVGQANSPLH
TRBJ1-5 | TRBV27 | ASSRDRGTQPQH
TRBJ2-3 | TRBV2 | ASNQGPFTDTQY
TRBJ1-1 | TRBV4-2 | ASSEGGGMNTEAF
TRBJ1-1 | TRBV6-2/TRBV6-3 | ASSYSWTGPFSDTEAF
TRBJ2-3 | TRBV7-3 | ASSSGTGRSDTQY
TRBJ2-2 | TRBV5-1 | ASSLARVKTGELF
TRBJ2-3 | TRBV12-3/TRBV12-4 | ASSLALGRSTDTQY
TRBJ2-5 | TRBV20-1 | SASDPRGGSETQY
TRBJ2-3 | TRBV20-1 | SAALQGTPGTQY
TRBJ2-7 | TRBV29-1 | SVSGQGPYEQY